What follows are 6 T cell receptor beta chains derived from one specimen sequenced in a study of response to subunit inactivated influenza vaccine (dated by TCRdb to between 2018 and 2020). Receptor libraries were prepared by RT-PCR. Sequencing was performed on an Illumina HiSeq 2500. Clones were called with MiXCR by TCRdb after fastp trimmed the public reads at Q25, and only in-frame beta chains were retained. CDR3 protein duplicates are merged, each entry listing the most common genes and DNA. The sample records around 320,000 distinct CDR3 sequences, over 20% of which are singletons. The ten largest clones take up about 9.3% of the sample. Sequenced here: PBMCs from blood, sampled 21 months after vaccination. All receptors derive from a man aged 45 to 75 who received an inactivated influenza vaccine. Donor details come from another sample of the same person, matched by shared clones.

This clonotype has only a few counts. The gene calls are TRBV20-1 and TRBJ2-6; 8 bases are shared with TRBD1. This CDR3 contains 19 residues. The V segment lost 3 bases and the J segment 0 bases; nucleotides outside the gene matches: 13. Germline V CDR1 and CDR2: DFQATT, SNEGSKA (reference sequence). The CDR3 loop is CSASGQGALLFSGANVLTF. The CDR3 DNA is TGCAGTGCTAGTGGACAGGGCGCCCTTTTGTTCTCTGGGGCCAACGTCCTGACTTTC.

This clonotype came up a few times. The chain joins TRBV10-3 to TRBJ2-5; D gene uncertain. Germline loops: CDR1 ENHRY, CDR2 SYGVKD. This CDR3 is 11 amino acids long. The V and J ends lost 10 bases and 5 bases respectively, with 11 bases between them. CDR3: CATAGAETQYF. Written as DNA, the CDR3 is TGTGCCACCGCAGGCGCGGAGACCCAGTACTTC.

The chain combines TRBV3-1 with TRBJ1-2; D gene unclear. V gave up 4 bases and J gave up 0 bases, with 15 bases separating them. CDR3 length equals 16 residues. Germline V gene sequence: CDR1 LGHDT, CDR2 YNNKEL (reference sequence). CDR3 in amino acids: CASSRHKTGTNYGYTF. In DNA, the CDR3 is TGTGCCAGCAGCCGACATAAAACCGGGACTAACTATGGCTACACCTTC. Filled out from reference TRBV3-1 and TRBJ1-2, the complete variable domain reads DTAVSQTPKYLVTQMGNDKSIKCEQNLGHDTMYWYKQDSKKFLKIMFSYNNKELIINETVPNRFSPKSPDKAHLNLHINSLELGDSAVYFCASSRHKTGTNYGYTFGSGTRLTVV.

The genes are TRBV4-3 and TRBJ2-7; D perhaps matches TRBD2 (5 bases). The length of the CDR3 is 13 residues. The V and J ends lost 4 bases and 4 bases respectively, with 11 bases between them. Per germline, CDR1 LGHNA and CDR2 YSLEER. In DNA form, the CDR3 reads TGCGCCAGCAGCCGTGATTCGGGGTACGAGCAGTACTTC. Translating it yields CASSRDSGYEQYF.

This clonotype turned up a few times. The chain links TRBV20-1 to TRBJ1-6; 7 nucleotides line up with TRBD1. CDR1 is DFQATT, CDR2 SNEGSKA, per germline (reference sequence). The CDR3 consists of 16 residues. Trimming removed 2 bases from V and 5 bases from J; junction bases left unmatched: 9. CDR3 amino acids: CSARRGGAIDNSPLHF. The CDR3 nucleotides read TGCAGTGCTAGACGAGGGGGCGCGATAGATAATTCACCCCTCCACTTT.

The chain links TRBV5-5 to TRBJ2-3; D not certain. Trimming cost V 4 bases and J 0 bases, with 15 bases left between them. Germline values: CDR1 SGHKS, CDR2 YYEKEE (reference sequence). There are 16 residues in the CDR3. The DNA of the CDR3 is TGTGCCAGCAGCCCCCCCGACCGGATAAGCACAGATACGCAGTATTTT. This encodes CASSPPDRISTDTQYF.